Described below is a single T cell receptor (beta chain) sequence and its context. Its antigen remains unidentified. Amplification used 60 Vbeta primers and 13 Jbeta primers. Sequencing used immunoSEQ multiplex PCR; TCRdb keeps in-frame clones, though not all of them. The data hold approximately 270,000 clones, with roughly 80% observed a single time. The record originates from a study of cytomegalovirus exposure and HLA in healthy donors. Whole-study context: From donors who were HLA-typed, an early data release held about 89 million unique TCRs.

Study-level results: The study listed under 200 cytomegalovirus-associated TCR beta chains. An observed cluster of highly shared sequence variants was recorded as a likely sequencing artifact.

In nominal health when sampled, donors likely had unrecorded immune exposures nonetheless. The germline V gene encodes CDR1 GTSNPN and CDR2 SVGIG (reference sequence). The CDR3 spans 15 residues. V lost 2 bases and J lost 4; bases outside the gene matches: 7. Sequenced input: PBMCs. The sequence came from a girl under 10 years old in good health and CMV-seronegative. This chain connects TRBV30 to TRBJ2-1; 8 bases fit TRBD2. The CDR3 loop reads CAWSRAGGSYNEQFF. CDR3 nucleotide sequence: TGTGCCTGGAGTAGGGCGGGAGGTAGTTACAATGAGCAGTTCTTC.